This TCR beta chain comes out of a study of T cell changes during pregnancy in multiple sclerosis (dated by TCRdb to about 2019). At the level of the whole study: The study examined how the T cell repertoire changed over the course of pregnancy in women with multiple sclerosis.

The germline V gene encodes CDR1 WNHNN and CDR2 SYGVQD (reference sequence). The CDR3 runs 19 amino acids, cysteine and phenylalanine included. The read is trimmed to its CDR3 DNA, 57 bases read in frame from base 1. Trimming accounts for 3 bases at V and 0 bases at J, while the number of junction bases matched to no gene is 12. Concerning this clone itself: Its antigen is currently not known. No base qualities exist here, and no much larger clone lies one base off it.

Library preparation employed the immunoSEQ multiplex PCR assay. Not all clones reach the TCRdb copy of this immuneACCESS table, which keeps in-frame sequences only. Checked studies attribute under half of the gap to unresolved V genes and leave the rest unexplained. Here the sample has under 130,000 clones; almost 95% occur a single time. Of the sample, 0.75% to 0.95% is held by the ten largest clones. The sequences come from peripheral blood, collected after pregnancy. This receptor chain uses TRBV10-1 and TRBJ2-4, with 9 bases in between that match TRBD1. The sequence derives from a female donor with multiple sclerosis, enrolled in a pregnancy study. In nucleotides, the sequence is TGCGCCAGCAGTGACCCCGGACAGGGGAGGGGCCTAGCCAAAAACATTCAGTACTTC. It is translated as CASSDPGQGRGLAKNIQYF.